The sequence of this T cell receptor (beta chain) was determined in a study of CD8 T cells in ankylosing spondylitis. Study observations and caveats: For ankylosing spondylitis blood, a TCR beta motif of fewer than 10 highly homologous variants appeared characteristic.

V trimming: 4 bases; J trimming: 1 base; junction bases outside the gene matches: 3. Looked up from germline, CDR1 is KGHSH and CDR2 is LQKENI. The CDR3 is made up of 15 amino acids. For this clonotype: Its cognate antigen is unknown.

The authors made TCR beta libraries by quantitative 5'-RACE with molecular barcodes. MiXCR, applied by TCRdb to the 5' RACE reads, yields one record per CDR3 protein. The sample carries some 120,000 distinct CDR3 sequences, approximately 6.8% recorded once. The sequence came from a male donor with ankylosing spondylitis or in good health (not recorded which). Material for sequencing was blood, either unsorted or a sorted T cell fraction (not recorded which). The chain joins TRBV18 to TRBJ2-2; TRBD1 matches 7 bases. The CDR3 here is CASSLRTGNTGELFF. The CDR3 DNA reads TGTGCCAGCTCACTACGGACAGGGAACACCGGGGAGCTGTTTTTT.